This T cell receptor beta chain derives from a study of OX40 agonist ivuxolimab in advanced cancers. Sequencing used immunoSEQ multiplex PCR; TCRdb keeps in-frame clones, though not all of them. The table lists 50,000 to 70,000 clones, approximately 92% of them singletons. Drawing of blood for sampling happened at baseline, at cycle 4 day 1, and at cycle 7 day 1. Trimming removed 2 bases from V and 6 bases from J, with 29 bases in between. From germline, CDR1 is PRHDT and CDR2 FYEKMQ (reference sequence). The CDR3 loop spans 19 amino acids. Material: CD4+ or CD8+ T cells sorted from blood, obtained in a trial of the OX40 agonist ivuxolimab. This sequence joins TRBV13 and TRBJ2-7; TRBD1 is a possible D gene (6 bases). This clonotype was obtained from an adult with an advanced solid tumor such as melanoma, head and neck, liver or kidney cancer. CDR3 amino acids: CASSLRPGWGRRDTTEQYF. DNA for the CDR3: TGTGCCAGCAGCTTACGCCCTGGGTGGGGGCGCCGGGACACTACCGAGCAGTACTTC. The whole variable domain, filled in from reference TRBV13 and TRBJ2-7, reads AAGVIQSPRHLIKEKRETATLKCYPIPRHDTVYWYQQGPGQDPQFLISFYEKMQSDKGSIPDRFSAQQFSDYHSELNMSSLELGDSALYFCASSLRPGWGRRDTTEQYFGPGTRLTVT.